The clone carrying this TCR beta chain turned up a few times. This specimen includes other DNA sequences encoding the same CDR3. CDR3 length: 12 amino acids. Germline CDR1 is SGHTA and CDR2 is FQGTGA. The V gene lost 4 bases and the J gene lost 0 bases, with 2 bases spanning the gap. The data are from a study of blood T cell repertoires in COVID-19. As for the study in general: Sources were T cells, B-cell-depleted T cells, or PBMCs; the material itself was cDNA or gDNA.

Using immunoSEQ multiplex PCR, the repertoire was profiled, and TCRdb retains in-frame clones only, with some absent. The data show about 300,000 clones, around nine tenths seen once. The rearrangement uses TRBV7-3 and TRBJ2-3; no definite D call. The TCR comes from a woman younger than 45 with COVID-19, enrolled during active disease. The sample comprised peripheral blood. CDR3 in DNA: TGTGCCAGCAGCTCGAGCACAGATACGCAGTATTTT. Its protein product is CASSSSTDTQYF.